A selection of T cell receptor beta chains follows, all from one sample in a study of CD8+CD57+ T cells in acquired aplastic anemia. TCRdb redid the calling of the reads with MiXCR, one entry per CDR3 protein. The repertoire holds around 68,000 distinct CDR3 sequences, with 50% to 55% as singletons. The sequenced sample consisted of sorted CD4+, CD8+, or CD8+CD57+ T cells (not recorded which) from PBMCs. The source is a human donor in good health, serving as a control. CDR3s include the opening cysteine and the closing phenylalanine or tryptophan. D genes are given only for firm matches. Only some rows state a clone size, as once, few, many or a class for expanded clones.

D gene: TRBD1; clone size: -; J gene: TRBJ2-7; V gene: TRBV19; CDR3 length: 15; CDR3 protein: CASSMSGQSTYEQYF; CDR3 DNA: TGTGCCAGTAGTATGTCGGGACAGTCTACCTACGAGCAGTACTTC
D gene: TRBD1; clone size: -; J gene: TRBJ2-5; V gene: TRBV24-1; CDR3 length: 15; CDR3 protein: CATSTGDGDQETQYF; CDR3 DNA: TGTGCCACCAGTACAGGGGATGGGGACCAAGAGACCCAGTACTTC
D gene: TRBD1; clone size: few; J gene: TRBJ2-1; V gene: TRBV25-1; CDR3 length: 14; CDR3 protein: CASSERTGLGEQFF; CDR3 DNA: TGTGCCAGCAGTGAAAGGACAGGGCTTGGAGAGCAGTTCTTC
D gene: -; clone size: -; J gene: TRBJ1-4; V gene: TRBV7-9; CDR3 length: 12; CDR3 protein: CASSLDVEKLFF; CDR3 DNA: TGTGCCAGCAGCTTAGACGTGGAAAAACTGTTTTTT
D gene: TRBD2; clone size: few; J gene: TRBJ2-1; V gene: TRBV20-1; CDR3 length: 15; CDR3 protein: CSARRLADSYNEQFF; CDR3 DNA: TGCAGTGCTAGGCGACTAGCGGACTCCTACAATGAGCAGTTCTTC
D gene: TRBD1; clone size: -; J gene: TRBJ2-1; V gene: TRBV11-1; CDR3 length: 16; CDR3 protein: CASSFRTGLSSYEQFF; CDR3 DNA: TGTGCCAGCAGCTTCCGGACAGGGCTGAGCTCCTATGAGCAGTTCTTC
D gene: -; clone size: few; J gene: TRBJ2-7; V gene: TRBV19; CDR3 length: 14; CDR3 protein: CASSPVRSANEQYF; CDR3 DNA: TGTGCCAGTAGTCCCGTCAGGTCCGCGAACGAGCAGTACTTC
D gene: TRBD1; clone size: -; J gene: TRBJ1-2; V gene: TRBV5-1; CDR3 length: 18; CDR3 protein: CASSFPVRQGGSDYGYTF; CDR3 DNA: TGCGCCAGCAGCTTCCCGGTTCGACAGGGGGGATCGGACTATGGCTACACCTTC
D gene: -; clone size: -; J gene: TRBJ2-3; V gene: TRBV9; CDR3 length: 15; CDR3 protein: CASSVVGRTTDTQYF; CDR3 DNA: TGTGCCAGCAGCGTAGTGGGCAGAACCACAGATACGCAGTATTTT
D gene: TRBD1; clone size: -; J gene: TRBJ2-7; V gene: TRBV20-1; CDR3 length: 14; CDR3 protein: CSARGRTGRYEQYF; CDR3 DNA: TGCAGTGCTAGAGGCAGGACAGGGCGGTACGAGCAGTACTTC
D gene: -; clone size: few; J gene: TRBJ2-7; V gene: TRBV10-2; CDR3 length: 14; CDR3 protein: CASSWTGATYEQYF; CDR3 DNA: TGCGCCAGCAGTTGGACGGGGGCGACCTACGAGCAGTACTTC
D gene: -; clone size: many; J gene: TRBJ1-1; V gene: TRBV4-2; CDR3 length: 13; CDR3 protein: CASTVGTNTEAFF; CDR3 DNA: TGTGCCAGCACGGTAGGTACGAACACTGAAGCTTTCTTT
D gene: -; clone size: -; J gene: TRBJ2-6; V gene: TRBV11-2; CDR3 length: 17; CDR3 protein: CASSLVRTVPGANVLTF; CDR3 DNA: TGTGCCAGCAGCTTAGTAAGGACAGTTCCGGGGGCCAACGTCCTGACTTTC
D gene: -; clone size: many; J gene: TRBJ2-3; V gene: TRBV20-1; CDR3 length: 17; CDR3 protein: CSARVGPSGGPADTQYF; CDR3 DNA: TGCAGTGCTAGAGTGGGACCTTCGGGGGGCCCGGCGGATACGCAGTATTTT
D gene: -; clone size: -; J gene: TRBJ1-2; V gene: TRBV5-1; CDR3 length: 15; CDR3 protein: CASSLAGDTDYGYTF; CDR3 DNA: TGCGCCAGCAGCTTGGCCGGGGACACAGACTATGGCTACACCTTC
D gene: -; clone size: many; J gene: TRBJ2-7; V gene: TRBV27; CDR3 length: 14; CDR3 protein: CASSLGRTGYEQYF; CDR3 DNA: TGTGCCAGCAGTTTAGGTCGCACGGGGTACGAGCAGTACTTC
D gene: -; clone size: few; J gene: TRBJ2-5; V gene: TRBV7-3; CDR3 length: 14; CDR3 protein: CASSYLGNQETQYF; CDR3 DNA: TGTGCCAGCAGCTATTTAGGGAATCAAGAGACCCAGTACTTC
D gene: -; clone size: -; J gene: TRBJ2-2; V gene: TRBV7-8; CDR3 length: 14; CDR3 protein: CASSLVRQAGELFF; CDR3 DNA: TGTGCCAGCAGCTTAGTCCGACAGGCCGGGGAGCTGTTTTTT
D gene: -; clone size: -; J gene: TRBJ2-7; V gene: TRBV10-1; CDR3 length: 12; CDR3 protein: CASSESGYEQYF; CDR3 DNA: TGCGCCAGCAGTGAGTCGGGCTACGAGCAGTACTTC
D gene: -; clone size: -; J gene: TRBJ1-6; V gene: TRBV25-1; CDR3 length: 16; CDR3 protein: CASTQDSGLHNSPLHF; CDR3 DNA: TGTGCCAGCACCCAGGATAGCGGACTCCATAATTCACCCCTCCACTTT
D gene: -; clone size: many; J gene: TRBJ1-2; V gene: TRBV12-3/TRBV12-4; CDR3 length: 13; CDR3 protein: CASTSEGSSGYTF; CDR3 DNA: TGTGCCAGCACCTCCGAGGGCAGTTCTGGCTACACCTTC
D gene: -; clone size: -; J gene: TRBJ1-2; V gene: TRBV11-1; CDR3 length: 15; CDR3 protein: CASSLEGGFRYGYTF; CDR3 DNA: TGTGCCAGCAGCTTAGAGGGGGGTTTTCGCTATGGCTACACCTTC
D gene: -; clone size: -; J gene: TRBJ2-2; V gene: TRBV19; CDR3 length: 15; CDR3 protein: CASSIADRPTGELFF; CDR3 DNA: TGTGCCAGTAGTATAGCCGACAGACCCACCGGGGAGCTGTTTTTT
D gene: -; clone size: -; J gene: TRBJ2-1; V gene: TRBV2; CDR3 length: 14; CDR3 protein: CASSPTGTWDEQFF; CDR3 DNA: TGTGCCAGCAGTCCGACGGGCACTTGGGATGAGCAGTTCTTC
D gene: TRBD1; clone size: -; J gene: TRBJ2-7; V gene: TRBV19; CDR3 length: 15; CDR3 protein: CASSQNRGRSYEQYF; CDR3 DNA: TGTGCCAGTAGCCAAAACAGGGGGCGTTCCTACGAGCAGTACTTC
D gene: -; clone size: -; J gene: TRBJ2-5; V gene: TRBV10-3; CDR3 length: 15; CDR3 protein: CAISGGGEGQETQYF; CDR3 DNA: TGTGCCATCAGTGGAGGGGGGGAGGGCCAAGAGACCCAGTACTTC
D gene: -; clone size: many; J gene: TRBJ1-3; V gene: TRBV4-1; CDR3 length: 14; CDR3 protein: CASSESWTGNTIYF; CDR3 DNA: TGCGCCAGCAGCGAAAGTTGGACTGGAAACACCATATATTTT
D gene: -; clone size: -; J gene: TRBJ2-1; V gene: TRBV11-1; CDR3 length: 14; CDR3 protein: CASSFPVSYNEQFF; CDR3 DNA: TGTGCCAGCAGCTTCCCCGTCTCCTACAATGAGCAGTTCTTC
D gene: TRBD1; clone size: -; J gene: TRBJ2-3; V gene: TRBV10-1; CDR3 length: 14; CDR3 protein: CAASTDRVPDTQYF; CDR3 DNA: TGCGCCGCCAGTACCGACAGGGTTCCAGATACGCAGTACTTT
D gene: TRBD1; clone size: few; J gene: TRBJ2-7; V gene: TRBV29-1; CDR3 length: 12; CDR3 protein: CSVGTGEHEQYF; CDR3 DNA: TGCAGCGTGGGGACAGGTGAGCACGAGCAGTACTTC
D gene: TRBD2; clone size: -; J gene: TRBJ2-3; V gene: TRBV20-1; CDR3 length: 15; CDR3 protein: CSAGQTSGVADTQYF; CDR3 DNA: TGCAGTGCCGGTCAGACTAGCGGGGTGGCAGATACGCAGTATTTT
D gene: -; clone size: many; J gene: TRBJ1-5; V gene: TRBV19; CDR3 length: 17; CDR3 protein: CASTLNPGRESDQPQHF; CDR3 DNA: TGTGCCAGTACCCTCAATCCCGGACGGGAATCCGATCAGCCCCAGCATTTT
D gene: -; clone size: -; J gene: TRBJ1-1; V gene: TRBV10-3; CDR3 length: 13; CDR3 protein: CASRLDTVGEAFF; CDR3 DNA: TGTGCCAGCAGACTGGACACAGTCGGTGAAGCTTTCTTT
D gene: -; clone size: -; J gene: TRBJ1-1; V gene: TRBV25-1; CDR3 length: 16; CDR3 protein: CASGRAGTSSSTEAFF; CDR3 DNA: TGTGCCAGCGGTAGAGCGGGGACATCGAGTAGCACTGAAGCTTTCTTT
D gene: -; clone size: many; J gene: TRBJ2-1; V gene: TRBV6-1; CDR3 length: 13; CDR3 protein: CASSEHTYNEQFF; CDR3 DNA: TGTGCCAGCAGCGAACATACATACAATGAGCAGTTCTTC
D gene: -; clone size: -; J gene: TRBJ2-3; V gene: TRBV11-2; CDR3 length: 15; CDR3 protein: CASSFMAGSTDTQYF; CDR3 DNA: TGTGCCAGCAGCTTTATGGCGGGATCCACAGATACGCAGTATTTT
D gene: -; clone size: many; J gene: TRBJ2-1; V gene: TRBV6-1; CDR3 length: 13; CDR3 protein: CASSEGENNEQFF; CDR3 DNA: TGTGCCAGCAGTGAAGGGGAGAACAATGAGCAGTTCTTC
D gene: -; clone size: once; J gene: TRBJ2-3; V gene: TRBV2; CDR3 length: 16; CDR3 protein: CASSGNNGMGTDTQYF; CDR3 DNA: TGTGCCAGCAGTGGGAACAATGGTATGGGCACAGATACGCAGTATTTT
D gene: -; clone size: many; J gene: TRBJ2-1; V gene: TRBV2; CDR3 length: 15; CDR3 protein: CASSEGIYSYNEQFF; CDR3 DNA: TGTGCCAGCAGTGAAGGAATCTATTCCTACAATGAGCAGTTCTTC
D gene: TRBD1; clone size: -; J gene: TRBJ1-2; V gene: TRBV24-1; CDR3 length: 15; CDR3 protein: CATSDRDRGFGGYTF; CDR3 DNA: TGTGCCACCAGTGACCGGGACAGGGGGTTCGGCGGCTACACCTTC
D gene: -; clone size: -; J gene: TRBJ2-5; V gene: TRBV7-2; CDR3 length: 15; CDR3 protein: CASSLVRVTKETQYF; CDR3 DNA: TGTGCCAGCAGCTTAGTGAGGGTTACGAAAGAGACCCAGTACTTC
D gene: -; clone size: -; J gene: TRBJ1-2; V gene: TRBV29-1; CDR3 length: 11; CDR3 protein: CSVVSGTGYTF; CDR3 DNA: TGCAGCGTTGTTAGCGGGACCGGCTACACCTTC
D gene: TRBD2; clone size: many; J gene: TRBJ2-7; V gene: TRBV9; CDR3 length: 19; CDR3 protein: CASSLSAGTSGSKAYEQYF; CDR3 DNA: TGTGCCAGCAGCCTCAGTGCCGGGACTAGCGGATCCAAAGCCTACGAGCAGTACTTC
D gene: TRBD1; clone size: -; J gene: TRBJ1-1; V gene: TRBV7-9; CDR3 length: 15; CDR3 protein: CASSSGTAVNTEAFF; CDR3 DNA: TGTGCCAGCAGCTCGGGGACAGCAGTGAACACTGAAGCTTTCTTT
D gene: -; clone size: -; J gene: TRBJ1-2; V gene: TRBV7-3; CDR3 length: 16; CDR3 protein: CASSLGLLGLNYGYTF; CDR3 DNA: TGTGCCAGCAGCTTGGGACTTTTGGGCTTGAACTATGGCTACACCTTC
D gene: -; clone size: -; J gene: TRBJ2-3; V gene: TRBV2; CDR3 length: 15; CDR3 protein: CASITGRRGTGTQYF; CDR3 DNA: TGTGCCAGTATAACAGGGAGGAGAGGCACAGGTACGCAGTATTTT
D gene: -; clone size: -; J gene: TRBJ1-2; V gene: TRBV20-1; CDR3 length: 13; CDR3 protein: CSAWTGGNYSYTF; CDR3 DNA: TGCAGTGCATGGACCGGGGGAAACTATAGCTACACCTTC
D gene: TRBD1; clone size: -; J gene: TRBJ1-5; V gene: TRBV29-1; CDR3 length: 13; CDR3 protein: CSVGTGVNQPQHF; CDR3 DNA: TGCAGCGTCGGGACAGGGGTAAATCAGCCCCAGCATTTT
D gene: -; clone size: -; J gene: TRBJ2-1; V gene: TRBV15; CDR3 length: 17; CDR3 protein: CATSRDGSTGSYNEQFF; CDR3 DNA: TGTGCCACCAGCAGAGATGGTAGCACGGGGTCCTACAATGAGCAGTTCTTC
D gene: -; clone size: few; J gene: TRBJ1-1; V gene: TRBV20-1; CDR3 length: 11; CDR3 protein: CSASPGTEAFF; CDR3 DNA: TGCAGTGCTAGTCCAGGTACTGAAGCTTTCTTT
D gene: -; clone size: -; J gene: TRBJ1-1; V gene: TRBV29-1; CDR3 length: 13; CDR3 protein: CSVEEPRGTEAFF; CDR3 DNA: TGCAGCGTTGAAGAACCCAGGGGCACTGAAGCTTTCTTT
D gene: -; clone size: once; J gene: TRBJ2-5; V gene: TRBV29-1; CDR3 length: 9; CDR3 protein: CSVGETQYF; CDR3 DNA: TGCAGCGTTGGGGAGACCCAGTACTTC
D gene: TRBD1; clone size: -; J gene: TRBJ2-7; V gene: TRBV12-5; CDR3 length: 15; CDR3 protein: CASGAQGTGGDEQYF; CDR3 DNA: TGTGCTAGTGGTGCCCAAGGGACAGGGGGCGACGAGCAGTACTTC
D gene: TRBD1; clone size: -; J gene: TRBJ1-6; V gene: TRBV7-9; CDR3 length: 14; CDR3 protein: CASSGAGGYSPLHF; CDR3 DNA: TGTGCCAGCTCGGGGGCAGGGGGCTATTCACCCCTCCACTTT
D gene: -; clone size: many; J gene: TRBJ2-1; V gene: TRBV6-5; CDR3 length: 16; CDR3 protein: CASSWDTGSSYNEQFF; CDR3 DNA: TGTGCCAGCAGTTGGGATACAGGGAGCTCCTACAATGAGCAGTTCTTC
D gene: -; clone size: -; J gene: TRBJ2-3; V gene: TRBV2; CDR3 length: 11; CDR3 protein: CASSQADTQYF; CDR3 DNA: TGTGCCAGCAGTCAGGCAGATACGCAGTATTTT
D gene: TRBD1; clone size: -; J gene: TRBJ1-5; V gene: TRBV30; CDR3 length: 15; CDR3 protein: CAWDPGTGSNQPQHF; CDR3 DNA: TGTGCCTGGGATCCCGGGACAGGTAGCAATCAGCCCCAGCATTTT
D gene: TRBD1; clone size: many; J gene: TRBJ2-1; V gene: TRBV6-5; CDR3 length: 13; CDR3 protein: CASSSTGGNEQFF; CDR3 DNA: TGTGCCAGCAGTTCGACAGGGGGCAATGAGCAGTTCTTC
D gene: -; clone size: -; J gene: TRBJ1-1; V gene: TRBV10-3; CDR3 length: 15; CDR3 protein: CAITAQSGANTEAFF; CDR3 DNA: TGTGCCATCACCGCCCAATCGGGGGCTAACACTGAAGCTTTCTTT